The sequence of this T cell receptor (beta chain) was determined in a study of cytomegalovirus exposure and HLA in healthy donors (dated by TCRdb to 2017 to 2019). Regarding the study in general: An earlier analysis of roughly 610 of the donors reported 276 Gb of sequence data and approximately 120 million unique TCR beta sequences obtained from approximately 180 million T cells. Every discovery cohort repertoire had been produced on one sequencing platform. Typing coverage varied by locus: roughly 620-630 donors for A, B, C, DRB1 and DQB1; more than 500 for DQA1; nearly 610 for DPA1; under 490 for DPB1. Alongside the repertoire data, information on donor age, sex, ethnicity and CMV serostatus was compiled. The aim of the study was to test whether cataloging public T cell receptors could identify signatures of past pathogen exposure. Roughly 300 gigabases of sequencing data and 70 million to 100 million unique TCR sequences were included in an early release covering 500 to 750 HLA-typed donors. Of the roughly 400 genotyped donors, 81% were placed in the genetic ancestry cluster associated with self-reported Caucasian donors. Genome-wide SNP genotypes for about 55% of the roughly 670 donors were used in a later genetic analysis, which treated that subset as a discovery cohort. In a later analysis, previously published TCR beta repertoires from about 640 donors were re-analyzed and high-resolution HLA genotyping was added so that TCR occurrence patterns could be studied. In the later analysis, no new phenotypic data were used to find candidate immune exposures; instead, reliance was placed on TCR beta sequences and their occurrence across donors. Class I and class II HLA loci were covered by the typing at four-digit resolution. In an earlier analysis of 500 to 650 of the donors, high-throughput TCR beta sequencing was used to judge whether each TCR beta V gene segment behaved as functional or pseudogenic. A separate validation cohort of 100 to 150 different subjects was used in addition to the roughly 720-subject first cohort. The T cell repertoires of under 750 subjects were profiled by immunosequencing and related to cytomegalovirus serostatus. To predict cytomegalovirus infection status, the study combined high-throughput TCR immunosequencing, statistical association of individual TCRs with disease status, and machine learning. Among 300 to 450 genotyped donors of the cohort, an average of around 240,000 unique TCR beta nucleotide sequences were sequenced per donor, roughly 20% of them non-productive. Because of strong linkage in the cohort, four to six DR-DQ haplotypes were treated as single units for association and clustering.

Notes on this clone: Its antigen remains unidentified. Qualities for individual bases were not recorded, and no much larger clone is one base off.

In total, approximately 700 healthy bone marrow donors made up the cohort. At the time of sampling, every cohort member was nominally healthy, though immune exposures that went unrecorded were likely present. The donor was CMV seronegative and was included in the group of hundreds of seronegative cohort members. Each donor provided a peripheral blood sample, and peripheral blood mononuclear cells were used for TCR beta sequencing. The Qiagen DNeasy Blood Extraction Kit was used to extract genomic DNA from the blood cell samples. Beyond this particular receptor, the publication reports: A further reported finding was that TCR beta sequences accurately predicted the HLA-A and HLA-B alleles for most subjects in the first cohort. Linkage disequilibrium might explain the correlated functional status among segregating V segments, but an unknown experimental factor could not be ruled out. A later genetic analysis reported fewer N-insertions in productive TCRs among donors in an Asian-associated ancestry cluster than the roughly 620-donor mean. The classifier was reported to diagnose cytomegalovirus status with high specificity and sensitivity in both the original cohort and the validation cohort. The 87-base-pair reads could not distinguish some IMGT-functional V segments, including TRBV6-2 and TRBV6-3, so those segments were excluded. It was suggested by the authors that the approach could potentially be generalized to other disease states and immunological phenotypes. When HLA alleles, especially DR and DQ, strongly co-occurred, attributing TCR associations to individual alleles was difficult. The cohort was sequenced for TCR beta chains only, and without alpha or paired-chain data the features that could be detected were limited. A total of roughly 160 TCR beta chains were listed by the study as associated with cytomegalovirus. Some 16 rarely observed V segments, including chromosome 9 orphons, were excluded from the earlier analysis of some 590 of the donors because counts were too low. An association between a missense DCLRE1C variant and V-gene and J-gene trimming of TCR beta chains was found in a later genetic analysis and replicated in an independent cohort. A later analysis found that TCR association rates varied across HLA loci, with DRB1 alleles showing the most associated TCRs and HLA-C alleles the fewest. A later analysis associated 17,000 or so TCR beta sequences with specific HLA alleles at a false discovery rate of 0.05. Several of the top co-occurrence clusters appeared to be linked to parvovirus B19, influenza, CMV and Epstein-Barr virus, according to a later analysis. Immune exposure information for the cohort was limited to CMV serostatus. Compared with equally common non-associated chains, HLA-associated TCR beta chains in a later analysis were more clonally expanded and had lower generation probabilities. A group of highly shared sequence variants was considered likely to be a technical artifact of the sequencing pipeline. Because HLA typing was unavailable for some donors at each locus, only the typed subset was used in association tests. According to a later analysis, most CMV-associated TCR beta chains appeared to be HLA-restricted, and the HLA associations seemed to be driven largely by CMV exposure. Roughly uniform sequencing depth across donors was assumed in presence/absence analyses, although this assumption may not hold. In vitro tests confirmed that a few of the cytomegalovirus-associated TCR beta chains recognize cytomegalovirus antigens. An earlier analysis of 450 to 750 of the donors showed that most TCR beta V segments appeared in productive rearrangements either about 87% or about 30% of the time, which broadly matched IMGT annotations. Most TCR sequences were observed very rarely across donors, whereas some public TCRs were present in many individuals.

Trimming removed 5 bases from V and 7 bases from J, leaving 11 bases between the germline ends. Its CDR3 holds 13 amino acids, cysteine through phenylalanine. Only the CDR3 region is kept as DNA, spanning 39 bases read in frame from base 1. The germline V gene (reference sequence) gives CDR1 as MNHEY and CDR2 as SMNVEV. Libraries were made using the immunoSEQ multiplex PCR assay. The multiplex PCR relied on a mix of 60 forward primers for TCR Vbeta segments and 13 reverse primers for TCR Jbeta segments. A multiplex PCR assay on genomic DNA amplified the CDR3 region of rearranged TCR beta genes. On the Illumina HiSeq System, the amplified TCR beta libraries were sequenced as 87-base-pair reads. The study's own analysis went as follows. A later analysis counted 75 million to 100 million unique TCR beta chains across the 550 to 700 repertoires, and approximately 11 million of these chains were shared by at least two donors. A nearest-neighbor algorithm error-corrected the raw reads and collapsed the reads into unique sequences, merging closely related sequences to remove PCR and sequencing errors. V, D and J gene segments were assigned by aligning CDR3 sequences to IMGT reference sequences. For a sequence to be retained, a match of at least six nucleotides was required to both a V gene segment and a J gene segment. A rearrangement was called productive if the CDR3 had no stop codons and remained in frame with V and J, and every other rearrangement was called non-productive. CDR3 was defined by IMGT convention, running from the second conserved V-encoded cysteine to the conserved J-encoded phenylalanine. Sequences without an unambiguous match to a single V gene segment were excluded from the earlier analysis of about 600 of the donors. An earlier analysis of 587 of the donors called V segments functional above 56.7% productive rearrangements and segregating when the between-donor standard deviation exceeded 5%. A statistical classification framework was built for diagnosing cytomegalovirus status from the catalog of TCR beta chain sequences. In a later analysis, V and J genes were assigned by comparing TCR nucleotide sequences against IMGT/GENE-DB human TR gene sequences. A later analysis assigned CDR3 sequences and most-parsimonious VDJ recombination scenarios with the TCRdist pipeline. In a later analysis, each TCR beta chain was defined by its CDR3 amino acid sequence together with its V-gene family, and reads without a unique V-gene family were excluded. In a later analysis, 450 to 600 highly shared, low-generation-probability nucleotide sequences were removed to address suspected cross-contamination and a sequencing artifact. For each public chain, a later analysis derived a clonal expansion index from normalized ranks of inferred template counts within each repertoire. Generation probabilities in a later analysis came from a VDJ recombination model fitted to out-of-frame rearrangements, and those results were checked against IGoR. Hypergeometric tests were used in a later analysis to score TCR-TCR, TCR-HLA and TCR-CMV co-occurrence, with a repertoire-size bias correction applied to the TCR pairs. In a later analysis, false discovery rates were estimated by permuting HLA or CMV assignments 20 times. In a later analysis, co-occurring TCRs were grouped using DBSCAN, and TCRdist sequence similarity was added for clustering within HLA-allele-positive subsets. Co-occurrence clustering excluded repertoires with fewer than 30,000 or more than 120,000 public chains, plus five with anomalous nucleotide sharing. The table comes from immuneACCESS by way of TCRdb, which keeps in-frame sequences with V and J called. Part of the clones is missing from these tables; in studies checked, under half for an unresolved V gene and the rest for unknown reasons. The D gene and trimming were derived from the DNA, and the V and J assignments and clone size from that table. The sample table shows 70,000 to 100,000 clones, and 55% to 75% are seen once. The top ten hold 2.7% of the sample.

The source material was PBMCs. The chain is encoded by TRBV27 joined to TRBJ1-4; the D gene cannot be named for sure. The sequence came from a man in his forties or fifties in good health and CMV-seronegative. This receptor has the CDR3 CASSPGSFEKLFF. The base sequence is TGTGCCAGCAGTCCCGGGTCCTTTGAAAAACTGTTTTTT.